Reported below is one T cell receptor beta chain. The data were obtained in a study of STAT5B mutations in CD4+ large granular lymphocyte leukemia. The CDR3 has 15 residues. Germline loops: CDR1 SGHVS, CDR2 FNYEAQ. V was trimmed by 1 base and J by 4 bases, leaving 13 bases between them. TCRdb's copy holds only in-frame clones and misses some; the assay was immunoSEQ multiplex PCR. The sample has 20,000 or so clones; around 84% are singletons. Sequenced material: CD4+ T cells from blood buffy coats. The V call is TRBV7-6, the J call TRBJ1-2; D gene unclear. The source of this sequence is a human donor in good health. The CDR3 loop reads CASSLDAGATYGYTF. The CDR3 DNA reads TGTGCCAGCAGCTTAGACGCCGGAGCCACCTATGGCTACACCTTC.